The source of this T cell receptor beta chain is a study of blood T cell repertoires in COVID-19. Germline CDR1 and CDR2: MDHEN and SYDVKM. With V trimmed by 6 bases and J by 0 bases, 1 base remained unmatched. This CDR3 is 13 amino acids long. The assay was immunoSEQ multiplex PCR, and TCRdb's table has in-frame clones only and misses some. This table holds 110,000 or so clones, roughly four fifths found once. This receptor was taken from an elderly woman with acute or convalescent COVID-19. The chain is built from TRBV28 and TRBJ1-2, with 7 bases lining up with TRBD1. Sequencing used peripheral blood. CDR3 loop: CASSRGSNYGYTF. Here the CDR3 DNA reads TGTGCCAGCAGCAGGGGGTCTAACTATGGCTACACCTTC.